These T cell receptor beta chains were read from a single sample in a study of blood T cell repertoires in COVID-19. Here immunoSEQ multiplex PCR was the method, and the copy in TCRdb shows in-frame clones only, minus some. The sample records hundreds of thousands of clones, 83% being singletons. What was sequenced was peripheral blood. The receptors shown here come from a woman under 40 with COVID-19, enrolled during active disease. CDR3s include the opening cysteine and the closing phenylalanine or tryptophan. A D gene is named only where the DNA matches it firmly.

cdr3_aa | d_call | v_call | cdr3_length
CASSDSGGNEQYF | TRBD2 | TRBV6-5 | 13
CASSRGQYYEQYF | TRBD1 | TRBV5-8 | 13
CASSPGTGGAYEQYF | TRBD1 | TRBV19 | 15
CASQNPTGIREKLFF | - | TRBV25-1 | 15
CASSFSTGATEAFF | TRBD1 | TRBV27 | 14
CATAGVGGYEQYF | - | TRBV6-5 | 13
CASSLEGGQPQHF | - | TRBV7-9 | 13
CASSQGQGATYNSPLHF | TRBD1 | TRBV28 | 17
CASSDDVGQGVQGRNTEAFF | TRBD1 | TRBV5-1 | 20
CASSLIRGIGYTF | - | TRBV12-3/TRBV12-4 | 13
CAISWDMRELFF | - | TRBV10-3 | 12
CASSGSDRDDQPQHF | TRBD1 | TRBV2 | 15
CASSYEGPATNEKLFF | - | TRBV6-5 | 16
CASSYSMASTTNSGYTF | - | TRBV6-2/TRBV6-3 | 17
CASTPRGTEAFF | - | TRBV12-3/TRBV12-4 | 12
CASSHDRGDYGYTF | TRBD1 | TRBV2 | 14
CASSLIKGRQGDNEQFF | TRBD1 | TRBV6-2/TRBV6-3 | 17
CASSVGGLSYEQYF | - | TRBV9 | 14
CASSPATRLGFVYADTQYF | - | TRBV19 | 19
CASIGREVGTEAFF | - | TRBV2 | 14
CSVRGSGAGEQYF | - | TRBV29-1 | 13
CASSDLPGQGNYGYTF | TRBD1 | TRBV2 | 16
CASSRRGARETQYF | - | TRBV13 | 14
CASSSQPQGYTEAFF | - | TRBV27 | 15
CASSRGYEAFF | - | TRBV19 | 11
CASSISGDPYEQYF | - | TRBV19 | 14
CASSLAGQGESYEQYF | TRBD1 | TRBV7-8 | 16
CASSTLTGARTGELFF | - | TRBV7-6 | 16
CASSSQGARGGYTF | TRBD1 | TRBV13 | 14
CASSLGRAYEQYF | - | TRBV12-3/TRBV12-4 | 13
CASSLPGGPGYTF | - | TRBV11-2 | 13
CASSVAGGQPQHF | - | TRBV9 | 13
CASSISGVTGNTIYF | - | TRBV19 | 15
CAWSSGTYGYTF | - | TRBV30 | 12
CASSLSPGQGLDEQYF | TRBD1 | TRBV11-1 | 16
CASSLDRGSRIQYF | TRBD1 | TRBV7-2 | 14
CASSVESGGFQETQYF | TRBD2 | TRBV9 | 16
CASSYRLGYTF | - | TRBV6-2/TRBV6-3 | 11
CASSLGTPGTRNTIYF | - | TRBV7-2 | 16
CASSTGDFYGYTF | TRBD1 | TRBV28 | 13
CASSYTGVGEAFF | - | TRBV5-5 | 13
CASGKRSTNEKLFF | - | TRBV6-5 | 14
CASSQVTGGAMNTEAFF | - | TRBV3-1/TRBV3-2 | 17
CASKRRLAGDNEQFF | TRBD2 | TRBV27 | 15
CASSIGSTRQPQHF | - | TRBV19 | 14
CASSPRGDRALQETQYF | TRBD1 | TRBV18 | 17
CASSLDRNTEAFF | - | TRBV19 | 13
CASSLLFSGANVLTF | - | TRBV7-2 | 15
CASSSGLGNQPQHF | - | TRBV27 | 14
CATSRGRGSGNTIYF | - | TRBV15 | 15
CASGRLVSGELFF | - | TRBV2 | 13
CASSLAAGQGNEKLFF | - | TRBV7-8 | 16
CASSKGLADHYEQYF | TRBD2 | TRBV5-4 | 15
CASSPALAGGRETQYF | TRBD2 | TRBV7-2 | 16
CAIRGTSGYNEQFF | TRBD2 | TRBV10-3 | 14
CASSEPGTGALAEAFF | TRBD1 | TRBV5-1 | 16
CASSLVGQGTKNIQYF | TRBD1 | TRBV7-2 | 16
CASSFRLSGQETQYF | - | TRBV7-9 | 15
CASSLGLGSNYGYTF | - | TRBV7-9 | 15